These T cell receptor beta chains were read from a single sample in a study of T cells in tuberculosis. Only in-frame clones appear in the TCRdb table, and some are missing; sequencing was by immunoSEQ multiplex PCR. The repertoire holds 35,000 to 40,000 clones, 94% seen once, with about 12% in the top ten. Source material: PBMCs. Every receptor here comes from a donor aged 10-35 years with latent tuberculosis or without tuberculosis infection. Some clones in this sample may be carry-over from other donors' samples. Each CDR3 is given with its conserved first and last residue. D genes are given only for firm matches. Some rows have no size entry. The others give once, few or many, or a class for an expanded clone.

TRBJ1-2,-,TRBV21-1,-,CASSTLNRDSLIYGYTF,TGTGCCAGCAGCACTCTAAACCGGGACAGCCTTATCTATGGCTACACCTTC
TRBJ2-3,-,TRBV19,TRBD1,CASSIGQGADTQYF,TGTGCCAGTAGTATTGGACAGGGGGCAGATACGCAGTATTTT
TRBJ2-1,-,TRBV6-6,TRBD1,CASTRPGQGYNEQFF,TGTGCCAGCACCCGACCGGGACAGGGGTACAATGAGCAGTTCTTC
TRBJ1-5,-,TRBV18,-,CASSPSSGVPNQPQHF,TGTGCCAGCTCACCAAGTTCAGGGGTTCCCAATCAGCCCCAGCATTTT
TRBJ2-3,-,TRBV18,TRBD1,CASSYQGADTQYF,TGTGCCAGCTCGTACCAGGGGGCAGATACGCAGTATTTT
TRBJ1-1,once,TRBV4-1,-,CASSQEGSDTFTEAFF,TGCGCCAGCAGCCAAGAAGGATCGGACACATTCACTGAAGCTTTCTTT
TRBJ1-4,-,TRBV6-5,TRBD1,CASSYPGTANEKLFF,TGTGCCAGCAGTTATCCCGGGACAGCTAATGAAAAACTGTTTTTT
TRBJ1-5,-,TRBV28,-,CASVVGGSNQPQHF,TGTGCCAGCGTCGTAGGGGGTAGCAATCAGCCCCAGCATTTT
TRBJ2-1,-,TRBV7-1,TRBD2,CASSPKAGGLGNEQFF,TGTGCCAGCAGCCCCAAAGCGGGGGGGCTCGGCAATGAGCAGTTCTTC
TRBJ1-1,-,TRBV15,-,CATSRLERQALNTEAFF,TGTGCCACCAGCAGACTGGAGAGACAGGCCCTGAACACTGAAGCTTTCTTT
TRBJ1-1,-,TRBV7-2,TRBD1,CASSPFIIGTVNTEAFF,TGTGCCAGCAGCCCCTTCATTATCGGGACAGTGAACACTGAAGCTTTCTTT
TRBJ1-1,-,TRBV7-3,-,CASSFSRRTEAFF,TGTGCCAGCAGCTTCAGCAGGAGGACTGAAGCTTTCTTT